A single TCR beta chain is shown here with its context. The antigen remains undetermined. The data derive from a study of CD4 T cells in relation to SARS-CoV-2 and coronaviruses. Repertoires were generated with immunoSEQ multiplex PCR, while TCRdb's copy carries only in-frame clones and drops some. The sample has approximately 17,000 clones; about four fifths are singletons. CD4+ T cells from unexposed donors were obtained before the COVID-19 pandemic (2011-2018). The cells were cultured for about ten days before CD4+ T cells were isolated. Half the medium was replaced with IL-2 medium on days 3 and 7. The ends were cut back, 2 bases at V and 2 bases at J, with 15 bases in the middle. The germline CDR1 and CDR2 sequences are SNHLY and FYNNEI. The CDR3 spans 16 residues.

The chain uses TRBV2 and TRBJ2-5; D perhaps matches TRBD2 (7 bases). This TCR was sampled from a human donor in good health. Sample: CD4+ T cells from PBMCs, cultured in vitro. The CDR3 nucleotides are TGTGCCAGCAGTGAATTAGTGGGGGGGCAGCAAGAGACCCAGTACTTC. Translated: CASSELVGGQQETQYF.